The 20 T cell receptor beta chains below were found in one sample sequenced in a study of cytomegalovirus exposure and HLA in healthy donors. Primers for the PCR totalled 60 Vbeta and 13 Jbeta. Assay used: immunoSEQ multiplex PCR; TCRdb lists only in-frame clones, some missing. The repertoire holds around 160,000 clones, with approximately 85% as singletons. The sequenced sample was PBMCs. Receptor source: a man between 18 and 35 years old in good health and CMV-seropositive.

The genes are TRBV2 and TRBJ2-7; TRBD1 matches 9 bases. J gave up 1 base and V 6 bases, and 19 bases lay outside the gene matches. Germline assignment: CDR1 SNHLY and CDR2 FYNNEI. This CDR3 has 19 amino acids. The CDR3 DNA reads as TGTGCCAGCAGGGACCGCCTCGGGATAGGACAGGGGAGGTCCTACGAGCAGTACTTC. Its translation: CASRDRLGIGQGRSYEQYF.

In this sample, this clone turned up once. This chain connects TRBV5-5 to TRBJ1-4, with 8 bases fitting TRBD1. Germline V gene lookup returns CDR1 SGHKS and CDR2 YYEKEE (reference sequence). Trimming cost V 6 bases and J 6 bases; bases outside gene matches: 4. This CDR3 region has 13 residues. Written as DNA, the CDR3 is TGTGCCAGCACTACAGGGGGGTATGAAAAACTGTTTTTT. Translated, it gives CASTTGGYEKLFF. The complete variable domain, with remaining parts taken from reference TRBV5-5 and TRBJ1-4, reads DAGVTQSPTHLIKTRGQQVTLRCSPISGHKSVSWYQQVLGQGPQFIFQYYEKEERGRGNFPDRFSARQFPNYSSELNVNALLLGDSALYLCASTTGGYEKLFFGSGTQLSVL.

The gene calls are TRBV5-4 and TRBJ2-7, with D possibly being TRBD1 (6 bases). Germline CDR1 and CDR2: SGHNT and YYREEE (reference sequence). Trimming stripped 1 base from V and 2 bases from J, with 13 bases between. CDR3 length equals 15 residues. CDR3 nucleotide sequence: TGTGCCAGCAGCTTGTTCGACAGGTCTACCTACGAGCAGTACTTC. Translating it yields CASSLFDRSTYEQYF.

This chain links TRBV7-2 with TRBJ1-1, with 8 nucleotides matching TRBD1. CDR3 length: 15 amino acids. Losses at the gene ends were 1 base for V and 2 bases for J; bases not matched to a gene: 3. CDR1 and CDR2 from the germline V gene are SGHTA and FQGNSA. For the CDR3, the DNA is TGTGCCAGCAGCTTAGTAACAGGGGGTAACACTGAAGCTTTCTTT. It encodes CASSLVTGGNTEAFF.

This chain links TRBV15 with TRBJ2-1, with D possibly being TRBD2 (5 bases). Germline V CDR1 and CDR2: LNHNV, YYDKDF (reference sequence). V was shortened by 3 bases and J by 1 base, with 10 bases between the two germline ends. The length of the CDR3 is 15 residues. The CDR3 sequence: CATSSDPGSYNEQFF. The CDR3 DNA follows: TGTGCCACCAGCAGTGACCCGGGGTCCTACAATGAGCAGTTCTTC.

The V call is TRBV7-2, the J call TRBJ2-7, with D perhaps TRBD1 (5 bases). Germline V gene lookup returns CDR1 SGHTA and CDR2 FQGNSA. The CDR3 spans 14 residues. V dropped 3 bases and J dropped 3 bases, with 12 bases sitting between them. The CDR3 DNA reads as TGTGCCAGCAGCTTCGACAGTGACCTCTACGAGCAGTACTTC. Translation: CASSFDSDLYEQYF.

This chain connects TRBV7-9 to TRBJ2-6; TRBD1 agrees at 10 bases. The germline V gene has CDR1 SEHNR and CDR2 FQNEAQ (reference sequence). V trimming: 6 bases; J trimming: 3 bases; junction bases outside the gene matches: 8. The CDR3 consists of 17 residues. CDR3 in DNA: TGTGCCAGCAGAAACCGGGACAGGGGTTATGGGGCCAACGTCCTGACTTTC. It yields the protein CASRNRDRGYGANVLTF. The entire variable domain, with the rest obtained from reference TRBV7-9 and TRBJ2-6, is as follows: DTGVSQNPRHKITKRGQNVTFRCDPISEHNRLYWYRQTLGQGPEFLTYFQNEAQLEKSRLLSDRFSAERPKGSFSTLEIQRTEQGDSAMYLCASRNRDRGYGANVLTFGAGSRLTVL.

The chain combines TRBV7-3 with TRBJ2-1; tentative D call: TRBD1 (6 bases). With 2 bases removed from V and 6 bases from J, the gap between germline ends came to 14 bases. This CDR3 has 15 amino acids. Per the germline V gene, CDR1 is SGHTA and CDR2 is FQGTGA. The CDR3 bases are TGTGCCAGCAGCTTAGGGCCCACAGGGAGCAATGAGCAGTTCTTC. The encoded protein is CASSLGPTGSNEQFF.

CDR3 protein: CASSEVGQAEAFF. In nucleotides, the CDR3 is TGTGCCAGCAGTGAAGTAGGACAGGCTGAAGCTTTCTTT. This sequence joins TRBV6-1 and TRBJ1-1; 7 bases align to TRBD1. The CDR3 has 13 amino acids. J lost 6 bases, V lost 1 base, and 2 bases had no gene match. Germline CDR1 is MNHNS and CDR2 is SASEGT.

The CDR3 here is CASSTGQGRGANYGYTF. The DNA of the CDR3 is TGTGCCAGCAGTACGGGACAGGGAAGGGGAGCTAACTATGGCTACACCTTC. This chain connects TRBV2 to TRBJ1-2, with 9 bases that match TRBD1. V was pared by 5 bases and J by 0 bases, with 10 bases of the junction left unmatched. This CDR3 is built from 17 residues. Germline CDR1 SNHLY, CDR2 FYNNEI.

This clone was observed once. V usage is TRBV29-1 and J usage is TRBJ1-2; possibly TRBD1 for D (6 bases). The V end was cut by 4 bases, the J end by 7 bases, with 16 bases between. CDR1 SQVTM and CDR2 ANQGSEA come from the germline V gene. The CDR3 totals 13 residues. The CDR3 sequence is CSVGSTRGVGYTF. The CDR3 DNA follows: TGCAGCGTTGGAAGTACCAGGGGAGTTGGCTACACCTTC.

The chain combines TRBV10-3 with TRBJ2-7, with 10 bases identical to TRBD2. Germline CDR1 is ENHRY and CDR2 is SYGVKD. V lost 4 bases and J lost 6; bases outside the gene matches: 6. The CDR3 contains 14 residues. The CDR3 spells CAISGSGGAREQYF. For the CDR3, the DNA is TGTGCCATCAGTGGCAGCGGGGGGGCGCGCGAGCAGTACTTC.

This chain joins TRBV27 and TRBJ2-2; D is ambiguous. In germline, CDR1 is MNHEY, CDR2 SMNVEV (reference sequence). Trimming left V 6 bases short and J 0 bases short, with 11 bases between. The CDR3 totals 15 residues. The CDR3 DNA reads TGTGCCAGCAGCTCTCTGTTCTCGAACACCGGGGAGCTGTTTTTT. Protein product: CASSSLFSNTGELFF.

In DNA form, the CDR3 reads TGTGCCAGCAGCGATTGGAGCTCTGGAAACACCATATATTTT. This codes for CASSDWSSGNTIYF. V and J are TRBV9 and TRBJ1-3; D call uncertain. There are 14 residues in the CDR3. The ends were cut back, 3 bases at V and 0 bases at J, with 7 bases in the middle. Germline CDR1 reads SGDLS; CDR2 reads YYNGEE.

This clone has a single count. CDR3 bases: TGTGCCAGCGGTGTCCCCGGGTACTCTGGAAACACCATATATTTT. Amino acids: CASGVPGYSGNTIYF. The genes are TRBV6-5 and TRBJ1-3; no clear D gene. The V end lost 8 bases, the J end lost 0 bases, and 14 bases lay between the germline ends. Per germline, CDR1 MNHEY and CDR2 SVGAGI. The CDR3 runs to 15 residues.

This chain's CDR3 is CASVGTGNTEAFF. The CDR3 region has the DNA TGTGCCAGCGTCGGGACAGGGAACACTGAAGCTTTCTTT. This chain links TRBV6-1 with TRBJ1-1, with TRBD1 matching over 8 bases. This CDR3 is built from 13 residues. Germline V gene sequence: CDR1 MNHNS, CDR2 SASEGT. V trimming: 8 bases; J trimming: 1 base; junction bases outside the gene matches: 3.

Only a few counts were recorded for this clone. The chain joins TRBV6-6 to TRBJ1-1; D is unresolved. Germline CDR1 and CDR2: MNHNY and SVGAGI (reference sequence). The ends were cut back, 2 bases at V and 1 base at J, with 5 bases in the middle. This CDR3 comprises 13 residues. DNA for the CDR3: TGTGCCAGCAGTTACCAGGAGAACACTGAAGCTTTCTTT. It is translated as CASSYQENTEAFF.

The chain is built from TRBV2 and TRBJ2-5; D is uncertain. Trimming took off 0 bases at V and 2 bases at J, with 10 bases between the two ends. The CDR3 sequence is 15 residues long. Per the germline V gene, CDR1 is SNHLY and CDR2 is FYNNEI. The CDR3 DNA is TGTGCCAGCAGTGAAGCCATAGTTTCGCAAGAGACCCAGTACTTC. Amino acid sequence: CASSEAIVSQETQYF.

In its sample, this clone was seen a few times. CDR3 DNA sequence: TGTGCCAGCAAGGCTACAGGGTCGGACACTGAAGCTTTCTTT. Protein: CASKATGSDTEAFF. The chain has TRBV13 and TRBJ1-1; D is possibly TRBD1 (6 bases). Germline assignment: CDR1 PRHDT and CDR2 FYEKMQ (reference sequence). The CDR3 contains 14 residues. Between the trimmed V and J ends, which lost 7 bases and 3 bases, there was a span of 15 bases.

The V and J genes are TRBV19 and TRBJ1-2; the D gene is possibly TRBD1 (5 bases). Trimming cost V 3 bases and J 5 bases, with 7 bases left between them. The CDR3 is made up of 12 amino acids. Germline CDR1 and CDR2: LNHDA and SQIVND (reference sequence). The CDR3 nucleotides read TGTGCCAGTAGTATTACAGGTTATGGCTACACCTTC. Amino acids: CASSITGYGYTF.